The T cell receptor (beta chain) under discussion was sequenced for a study of graft-versus-host responses after intestinal transplantation. Study-level information: Recipients had transplants, and these were multivisceral, liver-intestinal, or isolated intestinal. Induction with anti-thymocyte globulin, then tacrolimus and steroids for around three years, was given to all recipients.

The data were produced by immunoSEQ multiplex PCR, yet TCRdb's version contains in-frame clones alone and is incomplete. The sample has 23,000 or so clones, roughly 82% seen once; the top ten hold over 0.75%. Turning to this clone: Its antigen is as yet unknown.

Study-wide results and limits: Among circulating GvH clones, peak levels were associated with early post-transplant declines in HvG clones. GvH clones were identified in recipient marrow, with some first appearing in ileum or blood.

The CDR3 extends over 16 amino acids. Trimming removed 4 bases from V and 4 bases from J, with 19 bases in between. Germline V gene data show CDR1 as SEHNR and CDR2 as FQNEAQ (reference sequence). This clonotype was sampled from a human donor who was the organ donor for an intestinal transplant. This chain joins TRBV7-9 and TRBJ2-5, with TRBD2 as a possible D gene (6 bases). Here the sequenced sample was unstimulated CD8+ T cells sorted from spleen or lymph node cells, taken before transplant. The CDR3 bases are TGTGCCAGCAGCTCAGACAGAACTAGCCGTAGAGAGACCCAGTACTTC. Its translation is CASSSDRTSRRETQYF.